Sequencing of this T cell receptor beta chain was carried out in a study of beta chain features in type 1 diabetes. Turning to the study itself: Patients and healthy donors were similar in age, gender and cell yields. All samples combined gave roughly 100,000,000 sorted cells for examination. Study-wide results and limits: cDNA-based reads could over-represent cells with high TCR expression.

On this clone itself: Antigen specificity is unknown.

Researchers reported sorting CD4+ naive, central memory, regulatory and stem cell-like memory cells via CD45RO/CCR7/CD25/CD127/CD95/CD27. Expressed TCRB transcripts were sequenced, since all the RNA that had been isolated was reverse transcribed. Data came from immunoSEQ multiplex PCR; TCRdb stores just in-frame clones and leaves some out. The sample lists about 15,000 clones, less than 45% occurring once. The CDR3 totals 12 residues. Germline V gives CDR1 SQVTM, CDR2 ANQGSEA. The V gene lost 4 bases and the J gene lost 4 bases, with 8 bases spanning the gap. The source material was stem cell memory CD4+ T cells from blood. The sequence was obtained from a woman in her 40s in good health. The chain recombines TRBV29-1 with TRBJ1-3; no clear D. The CDR3 region has the DNA TGCAGCGTTGGGGCAGCAGGAAACACCATATATTTT. It encodes CSVGAAGNTIYF.